This paragraph covers one T cell receptor beta chain sequence. The germline V gene encodes CDR1 KGHDR and CDR2 SFDVKD. Trimming removed 2 bases at V and 0 bases at J, with 9 bases between. There are 16 residues in the CDR3. Method: immunoSEQ multiplex PCR; TCRdb's copy keeps in-frame clones and lacks some. The data contain fewer than 40,000 clones, approximately 91% of them singletons. The source of the sample is a study of blood T cell repertoires in COVID-19. The clonotype comes from a woman older than 75 with active or convalescent COVID-19. Input material: peripheral blood. V usage is TRBV24-1 and J usage is TRBJ2-2; possibly TRBD1 for D (6 bases). CDR3 in DNA: TGTGCCACCAGTGATTACGACAGGACGAACACCGGGGAGCTGTTTTTT. Its translation: CATSDYDRTNTGELFF.